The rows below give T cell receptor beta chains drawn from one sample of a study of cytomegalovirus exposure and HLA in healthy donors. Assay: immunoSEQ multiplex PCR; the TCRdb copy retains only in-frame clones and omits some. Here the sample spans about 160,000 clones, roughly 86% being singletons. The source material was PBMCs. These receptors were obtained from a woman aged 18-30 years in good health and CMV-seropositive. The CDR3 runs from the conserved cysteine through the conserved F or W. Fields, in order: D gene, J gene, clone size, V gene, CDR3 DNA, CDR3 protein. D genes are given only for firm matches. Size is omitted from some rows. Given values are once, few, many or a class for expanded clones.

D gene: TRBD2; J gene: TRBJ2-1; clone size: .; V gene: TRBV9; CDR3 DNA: TGTGCCAGCAGCGTAGATGCGGGACTAGTGCTCCATGAGCAGTTCTTC; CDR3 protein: CASSVDAGLVLHEQFF
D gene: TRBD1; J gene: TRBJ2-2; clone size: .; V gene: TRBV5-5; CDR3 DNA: TGTGCCAGCAGTCAGAGGGGGCTGGGCACCGGGGAGCTGTTTTTT; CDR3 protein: CASSQRGLGTGELFF
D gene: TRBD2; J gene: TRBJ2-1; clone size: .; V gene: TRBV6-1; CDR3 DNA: TGTGCCAGCAGTCATAGCGGGAGTGGGGATGAGCAGTTCTTC; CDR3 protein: CASSHSGSGDEQFF
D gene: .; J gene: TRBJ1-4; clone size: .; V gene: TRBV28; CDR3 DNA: TGTGCCAGCAGTTTCAAGGGGCGGGAAAAACTGTTTTTT; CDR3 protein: CASSFKGREKLFF
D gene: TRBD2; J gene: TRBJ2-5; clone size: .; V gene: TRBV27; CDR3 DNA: TGTGCCAGCAGCGGCGAGACTAGCAGAAGAAGTAACCAAGAGACCCAGTACTTC; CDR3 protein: CASSGETSRRSNQETQYF
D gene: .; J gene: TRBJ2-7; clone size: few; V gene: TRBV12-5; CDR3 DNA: TGTGCTAGTGGTTTGGCCGTAGCGGTAACTATCTACGAGCAGTACTTC; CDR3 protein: CASGLAVAVTIYEQYF
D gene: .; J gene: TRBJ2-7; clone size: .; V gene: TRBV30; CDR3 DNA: TGTGCCTGGAGTGTACGAGGCTACCCATCCTTC; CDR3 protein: CAWSVRGYPSF
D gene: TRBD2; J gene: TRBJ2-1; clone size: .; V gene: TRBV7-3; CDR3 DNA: TGTGCCAGCAGCGTAGGGACTAGCGGCAATGAGCAGTTCTTC; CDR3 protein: CASSVGTSGNEQFF
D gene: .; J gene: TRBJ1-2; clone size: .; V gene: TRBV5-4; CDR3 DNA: TGTGCCAGCAGCTCGCAGGGGATGTATGGCTACACCTTC; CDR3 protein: CASSSQGMYGYTF
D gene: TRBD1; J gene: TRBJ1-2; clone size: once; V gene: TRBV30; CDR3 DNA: TGTGCCTGGAGTTTGGACAGGGGTTCTGGCTACACCTTC; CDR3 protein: CAWSLDRGSGYTF
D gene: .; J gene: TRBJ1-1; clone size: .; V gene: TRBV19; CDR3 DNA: TGTGCCAGTAGTACCCAGGCCCGGGGGACTGAAGCTTTCTTT; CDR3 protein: CASSTQARGTEAFF
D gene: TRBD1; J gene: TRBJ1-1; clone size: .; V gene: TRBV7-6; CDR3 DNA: TGTGCCAGCAGCTTGGCTCCACAGGGGGCCTCGAGAACTGAAGCTTTCTTT; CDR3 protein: CASSLAPQGASRTEAFF
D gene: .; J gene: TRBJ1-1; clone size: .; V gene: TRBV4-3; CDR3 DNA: TGCGCCAGCAGCCAAGATCACGGGACTGAAGCTTTCTTT; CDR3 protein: CASSQDHGTEAFF
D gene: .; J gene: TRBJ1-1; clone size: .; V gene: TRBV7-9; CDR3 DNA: TGTGCCAGCAGCCGAAAGGACAAGAACACTGAAGCTTTCTTT; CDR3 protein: CASSRKDKNTEAFF
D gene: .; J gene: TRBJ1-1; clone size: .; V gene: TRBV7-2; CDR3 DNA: TGTGCCAGCAGCTTTTTTATGAACACTGAAGCTTTCTTT; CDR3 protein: CASSFFMNTEAFF
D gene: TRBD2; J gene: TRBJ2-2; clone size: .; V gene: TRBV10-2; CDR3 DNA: TGCGCCAGCATTACAGCTGGGGGGGTCGGGGAGCTGTTTTTT; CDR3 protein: CASITAGGVGELFF
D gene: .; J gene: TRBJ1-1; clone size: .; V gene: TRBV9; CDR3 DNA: TGTGCCAGCAGCCCGGGGTCCGGAATGTACACTGAAGCTTTCTTT; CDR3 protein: CASSPGSGMYTEAFF
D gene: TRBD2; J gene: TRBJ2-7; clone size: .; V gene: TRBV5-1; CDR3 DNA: TGCGCCAGCAGCTCCGGGACTAGCCTCCACGAGCAGTACTTC; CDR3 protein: CASSSGTSLHEQYF
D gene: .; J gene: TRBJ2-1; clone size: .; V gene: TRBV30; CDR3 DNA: TGTGCCTGGAGTGATAACAATGAGCAGTTCTTC; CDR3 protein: CAWSDNNEQFF
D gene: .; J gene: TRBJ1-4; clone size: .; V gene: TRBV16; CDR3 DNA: TGTGCCAGCAGCCCCCGTCGGGGAGAAAAACTGTTTTTT; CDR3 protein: CASSPRRGEKLFF
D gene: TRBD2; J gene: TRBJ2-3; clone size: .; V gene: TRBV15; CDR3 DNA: TGTGCCACCAGGGACGATCTAGCGGCTAGGGCAGATACGCAGTATTTT; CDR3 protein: CATRDDLAARADTQYF
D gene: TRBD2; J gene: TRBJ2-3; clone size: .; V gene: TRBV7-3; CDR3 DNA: TGTGCCAGCAGCCTGACTAGCGGCACAGATACGCAGTATTTT; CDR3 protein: CASSLTSGTDTQYF
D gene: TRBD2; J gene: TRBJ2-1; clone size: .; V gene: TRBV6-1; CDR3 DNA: TGTGCCAGCAGTGAACCCGCGGGAGGGCCACGGAATGAGCAGTTCTTC; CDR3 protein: CASSEPAGGPRNEQFF
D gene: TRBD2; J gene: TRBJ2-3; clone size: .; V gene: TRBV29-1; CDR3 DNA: TGCAGCCAGACGAGCGGGAGGGCCGGAGGTACGCAGTATTTT; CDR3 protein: CSQTSGRAGGTQYF
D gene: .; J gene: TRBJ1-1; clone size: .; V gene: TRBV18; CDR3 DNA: TGTGCCGCGGCTCCGGGGGGGGCGCCCACTGAAGCTTTCTTT; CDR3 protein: CAAAPGGAPTEAFF
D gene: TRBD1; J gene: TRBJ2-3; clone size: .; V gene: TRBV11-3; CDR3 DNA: TGTGCCAGCAGCTTCTTCACAGGGGTGGGGACAGATACGCAGTATTTT; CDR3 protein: CASSFFTGVGTDTQYF
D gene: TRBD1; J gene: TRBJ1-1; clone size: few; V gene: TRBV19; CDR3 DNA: TGTGCCAGTAACGACGGGACAGGGAGCATGAACACTGAAGCTTTCTTT; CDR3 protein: CASNDGTGSMNTEAFF
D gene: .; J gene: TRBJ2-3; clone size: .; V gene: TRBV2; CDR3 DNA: TGTGCCAGCGCCCCTGATGAGGGACACTTTTTGGCAAGGGCGGCAGATACGCAGTATTTT; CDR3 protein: CASAPDEGHFLARAADTQYF
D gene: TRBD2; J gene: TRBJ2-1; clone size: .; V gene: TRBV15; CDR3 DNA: TGTGCCACCAGCAGAGGGCAGCGGGAGTTCAATGAGCAGTTCTTC; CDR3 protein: CATSRGQREFNEQFF
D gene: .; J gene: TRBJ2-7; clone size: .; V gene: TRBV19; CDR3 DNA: TGTGCCAGTAGTATTGAGGGCACGTCCTACGAGCAGTACTTC; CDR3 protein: CASSIEGTSYEQYF
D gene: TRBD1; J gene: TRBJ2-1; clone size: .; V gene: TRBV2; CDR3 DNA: TGTGCCAGCAGTGAAGAGGGTCCGACAGGGAACAATGAGCAGTTCTTC; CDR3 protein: CASSEEGPTGNNEQFF
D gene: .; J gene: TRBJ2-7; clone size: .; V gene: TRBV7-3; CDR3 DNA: TGTGCCAGCAGCCTAGGACAGGGAGGGATTTACGAGCAGTACTTC; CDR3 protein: CASSLGQGGIYEQYF
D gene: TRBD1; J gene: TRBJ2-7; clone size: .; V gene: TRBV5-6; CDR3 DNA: TGTGCCAGCAGCTTGGCGAACAGGGGGTTCTCCTACGAGCAGTACTTC; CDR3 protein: CASSLANRGFSYEQYF
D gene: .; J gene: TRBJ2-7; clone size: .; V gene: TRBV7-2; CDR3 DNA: TGTGCCAGCAGTCGGGACTTTAGCTCCTACGAGCAGTACTTC; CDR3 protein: CASSRDFSSYEQYF
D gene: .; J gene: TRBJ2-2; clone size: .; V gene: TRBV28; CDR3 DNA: TGTGCCAGCAGTCCCCGGGACATGCCAAACACCGGGGAGCTGTTTTTT; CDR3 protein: CASSPRDMPNTGELFF
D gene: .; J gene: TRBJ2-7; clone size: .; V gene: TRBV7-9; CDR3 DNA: TGTGCCAGCAGCTCGTCCGACGAGCAGTACTTC; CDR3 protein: CASSSSDEQYF
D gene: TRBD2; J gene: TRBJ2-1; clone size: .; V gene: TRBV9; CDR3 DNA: TGTGCCAGCAGCGTAGTTGCGGGAGTGGGCGAGCAGTTCTTC; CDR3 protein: CASSVVAGVGEQFF